This T cell receptor beta chain emerged from a study of siplizumab effects on memory and regulatory T cells. Comment on this clone: Its specificity is not known.

Study conclusions and caveats: Only a minor fraction of alloreactive clones mapped to unstimulated subsets. Alloreactive sequences tracing back to unstimulated CD4+ memory cells fell significantly with siplizumab.

Assay used: immunoSEQ multiplex PCR; TCRdb lists only in-frame clones, some missing. The repertoire holds about 110,000 clones, with around 90% as singletons. Germline V gene lookup returns CDR1 SGHDN and CDR2 FVKESK. Trimming left V 0 bases short and J 4 bases short, with 9 bases between. The CDR3 sequence is 14 residues long. The sequence derives from a human donor in good health. The chain is built from TRBV14 and TRBJ1-1; the D is unclear. The sample comprised CD4+ T cells sorted from blood. CDR3 sequence: CASSQDGWGTEAFF. DNA for the CDR3: TGTGCCAGCAGCCAAGATGGGTGGGGCACTGAAGCTTTCTTT.